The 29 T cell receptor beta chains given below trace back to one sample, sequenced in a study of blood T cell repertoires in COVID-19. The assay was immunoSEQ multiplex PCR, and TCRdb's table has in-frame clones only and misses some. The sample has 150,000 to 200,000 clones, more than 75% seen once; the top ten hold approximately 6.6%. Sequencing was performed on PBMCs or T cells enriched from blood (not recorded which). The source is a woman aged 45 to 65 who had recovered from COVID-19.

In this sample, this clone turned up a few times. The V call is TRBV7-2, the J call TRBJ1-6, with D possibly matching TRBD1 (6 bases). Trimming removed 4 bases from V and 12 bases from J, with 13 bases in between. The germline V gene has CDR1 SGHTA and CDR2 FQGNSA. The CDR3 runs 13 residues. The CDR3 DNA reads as TGTGCCAGCAGCTCACCGGGGGGGCAACCCCTCCACTTT. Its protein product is CASSSPGGQPLHF.

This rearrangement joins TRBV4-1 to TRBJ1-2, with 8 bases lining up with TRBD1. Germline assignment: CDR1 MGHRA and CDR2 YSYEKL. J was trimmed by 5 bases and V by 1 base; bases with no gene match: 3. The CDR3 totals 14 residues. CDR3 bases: TGCGCCAGCAGCCAAGCAGGGGGCGTATATGGCTACACCTTC. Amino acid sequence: CASSQAGGVYGYTF.

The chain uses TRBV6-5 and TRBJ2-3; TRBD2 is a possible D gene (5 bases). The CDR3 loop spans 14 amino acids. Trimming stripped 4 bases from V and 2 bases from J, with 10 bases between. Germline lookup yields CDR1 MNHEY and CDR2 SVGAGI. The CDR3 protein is CASSSAGNTDTQYF. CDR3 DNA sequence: TGTGCCAGCAGTTCGGCCGGGAACACAGATACGCAGTATTTT.

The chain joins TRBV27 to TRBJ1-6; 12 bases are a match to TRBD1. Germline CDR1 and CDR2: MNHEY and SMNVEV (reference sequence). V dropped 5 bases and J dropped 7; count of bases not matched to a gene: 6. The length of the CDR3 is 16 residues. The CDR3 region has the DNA TGTGCCAGCAGTCTGGGACAGGGGGCCGGGAATTCACCCCTCCACTTT. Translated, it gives CASSLGQGAGNSPLHF.

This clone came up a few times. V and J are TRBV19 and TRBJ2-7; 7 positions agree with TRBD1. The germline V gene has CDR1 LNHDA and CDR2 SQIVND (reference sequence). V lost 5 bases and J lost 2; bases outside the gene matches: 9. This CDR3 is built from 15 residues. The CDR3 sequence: CASSGWDSPTYEQYF. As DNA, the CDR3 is TGTGCCAGTAGTGGCTGGGACAGCCCAACCTACGAGCAGTACTTC.

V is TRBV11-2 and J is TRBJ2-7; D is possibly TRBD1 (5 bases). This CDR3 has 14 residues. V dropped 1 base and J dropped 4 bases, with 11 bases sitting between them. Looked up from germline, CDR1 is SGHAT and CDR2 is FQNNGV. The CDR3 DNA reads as TGTGCCAGCAGCTTAGGGGTAGGGGTTTACGAGCAGTACTTC. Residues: CASSLGVGVYEQYF.

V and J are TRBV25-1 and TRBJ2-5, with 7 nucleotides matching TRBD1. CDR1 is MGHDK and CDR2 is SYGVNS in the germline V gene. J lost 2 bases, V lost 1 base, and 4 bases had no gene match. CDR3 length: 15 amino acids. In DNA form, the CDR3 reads TGTGCCAGCAGTGAATTCTTGGGACAGCAAGAGACCCAGTACTTC. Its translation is CASSEFLGQQETQYF.

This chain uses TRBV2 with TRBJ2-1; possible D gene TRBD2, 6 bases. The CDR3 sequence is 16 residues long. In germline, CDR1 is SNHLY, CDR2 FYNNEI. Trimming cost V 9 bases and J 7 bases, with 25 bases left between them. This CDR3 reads CASNPGSLKRGNEQFF. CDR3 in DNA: TGTGCCAGTAACCCCGGGAGTCTCAAACGAGGGAATGAGCAGTTCTTC.

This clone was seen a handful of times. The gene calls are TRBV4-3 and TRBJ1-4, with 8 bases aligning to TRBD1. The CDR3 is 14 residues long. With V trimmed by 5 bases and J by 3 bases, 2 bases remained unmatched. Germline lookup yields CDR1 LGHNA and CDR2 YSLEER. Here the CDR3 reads CASSYRGSNEKLFF. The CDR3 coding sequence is TGCGCCAGCAGCTACAGGGGGTCTAATGAAAAACTGTTTTTT.

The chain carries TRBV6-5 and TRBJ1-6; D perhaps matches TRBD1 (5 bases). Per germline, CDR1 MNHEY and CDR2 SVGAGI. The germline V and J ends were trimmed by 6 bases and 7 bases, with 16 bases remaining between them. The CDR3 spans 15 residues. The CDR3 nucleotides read TGTGCCAGCAGAGTTACCGACAGTAACAATTCACCCCTCCACTTT. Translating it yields CASRVTDSNNSPLHF.

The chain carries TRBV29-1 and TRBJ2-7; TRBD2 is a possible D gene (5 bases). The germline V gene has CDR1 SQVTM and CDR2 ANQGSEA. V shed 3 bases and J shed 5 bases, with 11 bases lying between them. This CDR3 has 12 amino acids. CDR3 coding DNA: TGCAGCGTTGATGGGGAGAGTAACGAGCAGTACTTC. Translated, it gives CSVDGESNEQYF.

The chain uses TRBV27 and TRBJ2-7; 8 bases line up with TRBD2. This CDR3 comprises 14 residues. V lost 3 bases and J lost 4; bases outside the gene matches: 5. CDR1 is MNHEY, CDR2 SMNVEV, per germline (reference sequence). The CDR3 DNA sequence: TGTGCCAGCAGTTTTCAGCGGGGGAGGTACGAGCAGTACTTC. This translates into CASSFQRGRYEQYF.

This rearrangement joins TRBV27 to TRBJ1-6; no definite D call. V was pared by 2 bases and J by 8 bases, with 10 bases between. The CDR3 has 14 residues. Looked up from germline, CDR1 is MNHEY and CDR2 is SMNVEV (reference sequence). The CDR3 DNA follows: TGTGCCAGCAGTTTACATACGGAGGATTCACCCCTCCACTTT. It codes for CASSLHTEDSPLHF.

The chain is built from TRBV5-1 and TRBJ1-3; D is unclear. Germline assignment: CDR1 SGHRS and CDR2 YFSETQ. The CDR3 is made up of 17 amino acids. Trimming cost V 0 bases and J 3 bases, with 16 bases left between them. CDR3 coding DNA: TGCGCCAGCAGCTTGGCCGAACTCCGGAGAGGTGGAAACACCATATATTTT. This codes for CASSLAELRRGGNTIYF.

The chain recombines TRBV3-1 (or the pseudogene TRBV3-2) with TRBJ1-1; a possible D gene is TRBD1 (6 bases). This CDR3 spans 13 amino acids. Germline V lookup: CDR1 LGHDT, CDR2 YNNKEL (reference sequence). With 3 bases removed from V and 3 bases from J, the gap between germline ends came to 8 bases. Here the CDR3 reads CASSQGAHTEAFF. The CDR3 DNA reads TGTGCCAGCAGCCAGGGGGCTCACACTGAAGCTTTCTTT.

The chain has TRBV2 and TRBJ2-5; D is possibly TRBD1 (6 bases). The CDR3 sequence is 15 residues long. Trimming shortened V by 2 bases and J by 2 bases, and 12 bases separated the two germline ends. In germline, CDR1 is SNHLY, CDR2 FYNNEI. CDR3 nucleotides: TGTGCCAGCAGTGAAAGGGCAGGGGTGCAAGAGACCCAGTACTTC. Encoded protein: CASSERAGVQETQYF.

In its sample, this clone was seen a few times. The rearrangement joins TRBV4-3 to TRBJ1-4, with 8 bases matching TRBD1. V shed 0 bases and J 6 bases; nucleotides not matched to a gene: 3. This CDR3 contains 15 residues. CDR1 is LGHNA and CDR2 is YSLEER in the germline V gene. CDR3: CASSQDRTGYEKLFF. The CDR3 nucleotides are TGCGCCAGCAGCCAAGATAGGACAGGGTATGAAAAACTGTTTTTT.

This chain's CDR3 is CASSVEGDYYNEQFF. CDR3 in DNA: TGTGCCAGCAGCGTAGAAGGTGACTACTACAATGAGCAGTTCTTC. V gene TRBV9 combines with J gene TRBJ2-1; D may be TRBD2 (5 bases). Trimming took 0 bases from V and 3 from J, leaving 10 bases between them. The length of the CDR3 is 15 residues. Germline V gene lookup returns CDR1 SGDLS and CDR2 YYNGEE.

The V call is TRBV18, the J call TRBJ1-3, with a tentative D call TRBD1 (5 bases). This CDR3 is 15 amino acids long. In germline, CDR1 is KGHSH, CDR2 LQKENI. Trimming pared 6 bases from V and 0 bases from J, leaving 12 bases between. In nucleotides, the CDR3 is TGTGCCAGCTCTCAGGGCGTGAGCTCTGGAAACACCATATATTTT. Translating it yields CASSQGVSSGNTIYF.

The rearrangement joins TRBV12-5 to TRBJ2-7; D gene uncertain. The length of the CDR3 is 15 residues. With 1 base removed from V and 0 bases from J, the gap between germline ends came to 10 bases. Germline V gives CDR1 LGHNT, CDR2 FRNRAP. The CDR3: CASGLGLPSSYEQYF. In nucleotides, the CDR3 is TGTGCTAGTGGTTTGGGCCTACCGAGCTCCTACGAGCAGTACTTC.

The CDR3 region is CASSKTGAQNTEAFF. The CDR3 DNA follows: TGTGCCAGCAGCAAAACAGGGGCCCAGAACACTGAAGCTTTCTTT. The rearrangement uses TRBV7-3 and TRBJ1-1, with 7 bases lining up with TRBD1. V shed 5 bases, J shed 1 base, and the junction held 7 bases outside the gene matches. This CDR3 comprises 15 residues. CDR1 SGHTA and CDR2 FQGTGA come from the germline V gene.

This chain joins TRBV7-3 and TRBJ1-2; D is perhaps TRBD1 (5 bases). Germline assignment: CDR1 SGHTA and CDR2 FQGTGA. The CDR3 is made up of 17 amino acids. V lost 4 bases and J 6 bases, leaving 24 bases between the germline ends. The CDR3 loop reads CASSSYPFVSGEDGYTF. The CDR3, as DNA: TGTGCCAGCAGCTCATACCCATTCGTTTCGGGGGAGGATGGCTACACCTTC.

This CDR3 reads CASSVGAGMNTGELFF. As DNA, the CDR3 is TGTGCCAGCAGCGTAGGGGCAGGGATGAACACCGGGGAGCTGTTTTTT. The chain carries TRBV9 and TRBJ2-2; maybe TRBD1 (5 bases). Germline V CDR1 and CDR2: SGDLS, YYNGEE. Trimming took off 0 bases at V and 1 base at J, with 10 bases between the two ends. This CDR3 has 16 residues.

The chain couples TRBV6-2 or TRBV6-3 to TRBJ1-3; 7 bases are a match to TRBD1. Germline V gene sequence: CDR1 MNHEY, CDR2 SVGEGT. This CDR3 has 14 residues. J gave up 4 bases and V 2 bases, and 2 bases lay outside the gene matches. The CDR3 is CASSYTGAGNTIYF. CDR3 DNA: TGTGCCAGCAGTTACACAGGGGCCGGAAACACCATATATTTT.

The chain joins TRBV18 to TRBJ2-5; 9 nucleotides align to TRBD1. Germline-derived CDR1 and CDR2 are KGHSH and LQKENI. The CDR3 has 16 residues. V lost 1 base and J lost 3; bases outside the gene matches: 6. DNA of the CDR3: TGTGCCAGCTCACCACTAGGACAGGGGCTAGAAGAGACCCAGTACTTC. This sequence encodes CASSPLGQGLEETQYF.

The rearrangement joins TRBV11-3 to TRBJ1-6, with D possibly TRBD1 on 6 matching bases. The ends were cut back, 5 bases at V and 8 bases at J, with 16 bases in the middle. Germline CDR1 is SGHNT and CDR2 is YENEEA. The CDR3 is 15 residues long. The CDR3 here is CASSPQGRKDSPLHF. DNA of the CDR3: TGTGCCAGCAGCCCTCAGGGGAGAAAGGATTCACCCCTCCACTTT.

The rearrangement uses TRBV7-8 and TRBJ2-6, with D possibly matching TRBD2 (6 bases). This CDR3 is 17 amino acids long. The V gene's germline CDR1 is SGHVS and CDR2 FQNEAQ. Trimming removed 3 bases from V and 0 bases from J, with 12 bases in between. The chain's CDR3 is CASSLSGGLSGANVLTF. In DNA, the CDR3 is TGTGCCAGCAGCTTGTCCGGGGGTCTCTCTGGGGCCAACGTCCTGACTTTC.

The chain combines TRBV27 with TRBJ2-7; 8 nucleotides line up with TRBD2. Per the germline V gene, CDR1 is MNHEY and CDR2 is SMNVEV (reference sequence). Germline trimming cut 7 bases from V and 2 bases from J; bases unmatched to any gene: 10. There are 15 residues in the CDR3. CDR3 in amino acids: CASTALAGPAYEQYF. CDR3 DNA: TGTGCCAGCACCGCCTTAGCGGGGCCGGCCTACGAGCAGTACTTC.

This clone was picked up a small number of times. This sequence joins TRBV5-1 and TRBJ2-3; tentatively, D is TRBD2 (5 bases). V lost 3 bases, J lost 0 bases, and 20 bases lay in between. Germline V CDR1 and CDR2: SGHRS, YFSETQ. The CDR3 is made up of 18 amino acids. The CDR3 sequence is CASSSSPRGYTSTDTQYF. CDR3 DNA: TGCGCCAGCAGCTCCTCTCCCCGGGGTTATACTAGCACAGATACGCAGTATTTT.